This record concerns one T cell receptor (beta chain) sequence. Its antigen is still unknown. This entry belongs to a study of T-cell memory formation after mild COVID-19. One entry per CDR3 protein, called by TCRdb with MiXCR from the 5' RACE reads. Here the sample spans under 300,000 distinct CDR3 sequences, over 15% being singletons. The ends were cut back, 1 base at V and 1 base at J, with 8 bases in the middle. The CDR3 is 16 residues long. The germline gives CDR1 SGHTA, CDR2 FQGNSA. Study-level findings and limits: The main location of contracting CD4+ clones was CM and EM, and that of contracting CD8+ clones was EMRA. Cross-reactive memory seemingly joined, as some responding clones were found in pre-infection memory. Second-wave clones peaking on day 37 lacked confirmed SARS-CoV-2 specificity.

The sequence derives from a man between 18 and 29 years old who had mild COVID-19 (a few samples of this study predate the infection). Cell type and time point are not known. V usage is TRBV7-2 and J usage is TRBJ2-6; D is ambiguous. Sequenced input: PBMCs or a T cell subset sorted from them (not recorded which). This CDR3 is CASSLVARSGANVLTF. The CDR3, as DNA: TGTGCCAGCAGCTTAGTCGCCCGGTCTGGGGCCAACGTCCTGACTTTC.